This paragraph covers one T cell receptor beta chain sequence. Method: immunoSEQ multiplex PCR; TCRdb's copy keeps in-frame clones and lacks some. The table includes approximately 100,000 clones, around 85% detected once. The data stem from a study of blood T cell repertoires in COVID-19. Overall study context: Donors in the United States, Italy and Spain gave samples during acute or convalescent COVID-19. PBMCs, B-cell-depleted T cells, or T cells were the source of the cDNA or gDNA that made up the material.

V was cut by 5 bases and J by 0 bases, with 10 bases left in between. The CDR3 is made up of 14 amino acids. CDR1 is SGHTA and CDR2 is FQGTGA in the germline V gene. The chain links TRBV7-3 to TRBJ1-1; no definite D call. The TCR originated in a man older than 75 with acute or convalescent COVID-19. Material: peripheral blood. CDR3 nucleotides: TGTGCCAGCAGCCCGACTTACATGAACACTGAAGCTTTCTTT. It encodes CASSPTYMNTEAFF.